The rows below give T cell receptor beta chains drawn from one sample of a study of cytomegalovirus exposure and HLA in healthy donors. Here immunoSEQ multiplex PCR was the method, and the copy in TCRdb shows in-frame clones only, minus some. The sample lists around 190,000 clones, around 79% occurring once. The sample comprised PBMCs. These receptors were collected from a woman aged 30 to 39 in good health and CMV-seropositive. Both conserved end residues are part of each CDR3. Each record gives: V gene, J gene, clone size, D gene, CDR3 DNA, CDR3 protein. A D gene is named only where the DNA matches it firmly. Clone size appears in some rows only: once, few, many, or a class for an expanded clone.

TRBV5-1	TRBJ2-1	-	TRBD2	TGCGCCAGCAGCCTCGGGGGGAGAGAGCGGGTTTTGGATGAGCAGTTCTTC	CASSLGGRERVLDEQFF
TRBV6-5	TRBJ1-2	-	-	TGTGCCAGCAGTTACGGGGGGGTCCAGTCCTATGGCTACACCTTC	CASSYGGVQSYGYTF
TRBV11-2	TRBJ2-1	-	TRBD2	TGTGCCATACAGCGGGGGGCCGGAGACAATGAGCAGTTCTTC	CAIQRGAGDNEQFF
TRBV10-2	TRBJ2-3	-	TRBD2	TGCGCCAGCAGTGAACTAGCGGGGCGGGTCCGGGGAGATACGCAGTATTTT	CASSELAGRVRGDTQYF
TRBV2	TRBJ1-5	-	TRBD1	TGTGCCAGCACCAAAGTCGGGACAGGGGGCAGGGGTATTCAGCCCCAGCATTTT	CASTKVGTGGRGIQPQHF
TRBV30	TRBJ1-5	-	-	TGTGCCCGGAGTTCGGGAAGCAATCAGCCCCAGCATTTT	CARSSGSNQPQHF
TRBV4-3	TRBJ2-2	-	-	TGCGCCAGCAGCCAAGGAGGCCGGGAGCTGTTTTTT	CASSQGGRELFF
TRBV29-1	TRBJ2-7	few	-	TGCAGCGTTAGGGGCACCGTTACGTACGAGCAGTACTTC	CSVRGTVTYEQYF
TRBV4-1	TRBJ1-5	-	TRBD1	TGCGCCAGCAGCCAGCCAGGACAGGGGCGAAAAGATCAGCCCCAGCATTTT	CASSQPGQGRKDQPQHF
TRBV5-1	TRBJ2-2	-	TRBD1	TGCGCCAGCAGCTTGGGACAGGGTTACACCGGGGAGCTGTTTTTT	CASSLGQGYTGELFF
TRBV5-1	TRBJ1-3	-	-	TGCGCCAGCAGCTTCCGCTCTGGAAACACCATATATTTT	CASSFRSGNTIYF
TRBV4-1	TRBJ2-7	-	-	TGCGCCAGCAGCCAAGACTCGGCAGGGACCTACGAGCAGTACTTC	CASSQDSAGTYEQYF
TRBV27	TRBJ1-1	-	TRBD1	TGTGCCAGCAGTTTTCGGACAGGGATCACTGAAGCTTTCTTT	CASSFRTGITEAFF
TRBV29-1	TRBJ1-2	-	-	TGCAGCGTTGTATGGGACATCGAAGGTGGCTACACCTTC	CSVVWDIEGGYTF
TRBV5-6	TRBJ2-7	few	TRBD2	TGTGCCAGCAGCTTGGCGCCCGGGGGGGCCTACGAGCAGTACTTC	CASSLAPGGAYEQYF
TRBV7-2	TRBJ2-7	once	-	TGTGCCAGCACCCGGGAGTACGAGCAGTACTTC	CASTREYEQYF
TRBV4-3	TRBJ2-3	few	-	TGCGCCAGCAGGATGGCGCCGGGTGGGACAGATACGCAGTATTTT	CASRMAPGGTDTQYF
TRBV4-1	TRBJ1-2	-	-	TGCGCCAGCAGCCGCATCCATCTACCCACCCAGGGTACCTATGGCTACACCTTC	CASSRIHLPTQGTYGYTF
TRBV7-2	TRBJ2-1	-	TRBD2	TGTGCCAGCAGCGCCTTCCCGACTAGCGGAGCCGTTGAGCAGTTCTTC	CASSAFPTSGAVEQFF
TRBV5-1	TRBJ2-4	-	TRBD1	TGCGCCAGCAGCTTGGGGGACAGACAAAACATTCAGTACTTC	CASSLGDRQNIQYF
TRBV11-2	TRBJ2-1	once	-	TGTGCCAGCAGCTTTTTACAGGGTCGGGGTGAGCAGTTCTTC	CASSFLQGRGEQFF
TRBV2	TRBJ1-5	-	TRBD1	TGTGCCAGCAGTGTAAGGGGGCTGGATCAGCCCCAGCATTTT	CASSVRGLDQPQHF
TRBV6-1	TRBJ2-3	-	TRBD1	TGTGCCAGCACCTTAGACAGGGTTAGCGATACGCAGTATTTT	CASTLDRVSDTQYF
TRBV7-6	TRBJ2-3	-	-	TGTGCCAGCAGTAAGGGGATTTCTAGCACAGATACGCAGTATTTT	CASSKGISSTDTQYF
TRBV6-1	TRBJ1-1	few	-	TGTGCCAGCAAGGACTTGAACACTGAAGCTTTCTTT	CASKDLNTEAFF
TRBV19	TRBJ2-7	-	-	TGTGCCGCGAGGACGGGGTTGGGCGAGCAGTACTTC	CAARTGLGEQYF
TRBV16	TRBJ1-1	-	TRBD1	TGTGCCAGCAGCCAATTCGACAGGGTCGCTGAAGCTTTCTTT	CASSQFDRVAEAFF
TRBV2	TRBJ2-4	few	-	TGTGCCAGCAGCGTAGAAAGCTTATCTCAGTACTTC	CASSVESLSQYF
TRBV7-6	TRBJ2-7	-	-	TGTGCCAGCAGCCACCAGGGTTCCGAGCAGTACTTC	CASSHQGSEQYF
TRBV4-3	TRBJ1-2	-	TRBD1	TGCGCCAGCAGCCCCACACAGGGGGCGCATTATGGCTACACCTTC	CASSPTQGAHYGYTF
TRBV6-1	TRBJ2-7	once	-	TGTGCCAGCAGTGAATTGGAGTCCTACGAGCAGTACTTC	CASSELESYEQYF
TRBV2	TRBJ1-5	few	TRBD1	TGTGCCAGCAGCGATGGACAGGATCAGCCCCAGCATTTT	CASSDGQDQPQHF
TRBV13	TRBJ1-1	-	TRBD1	TGTGCCAGCAGCTTGGACAGGGGCACTGAAGCTTTCTTT	CASSLDRGTEAFF
TRBV7-7	TRBJ2-1	-	-	TGTGCCAGCAGCTTAGAACTAGGCGCTAATGAGCAGTTCTTC	CASSLELGANEQFF
TRBV30	TRBJ1-2	once	TRBD1	TGTGCCTGGAGTGATGAGACAGGGTATGGCTACACCTTC	CAWSDETGYGYTF
TRBV11-2	TRBJ2-7	-	TRBD2	TGTGCCAGCAGCATAAGCGGGGTACTGTACGAGCAGTACTTC	CASSISGVLYEQYF
TRBV14	TRBJ2-7	once	TRBD1	TGTGCCAGCAGGCGGACAGGGGTCTACGAGCAGTACTTC	CASRRTGVYEQYF
TRBV6-4	TRBJ1-5	-	TRBD1	TGTGCCAGCATAGAGGACAGGGGGTTTAGCAATCAGCCCCAGCATTTT	CASIEDRGFSNQPQHF
TRBV21-1	TRBJ1-1	-	-	TGTGCCAGCAGCAAAGGTGCGGGGCGAGCTTTCTTT	CASSKGAGRAFF
TRBV12-5	TRBJ1-2	-	-	TGTGCTAGTGGTCCCTCGACAGTAACCAACTATGGCTACACCTTC	CASGPSTVTNYGYTF
TRBV2	TRBJ2-2	-	-	TGTGCCAGCAGTGGACTAGTCGACACCGGGGAGCTGTTTTTT	CASSGLVDTGELFF
TRBV5-6	TRBJ2-7	-	TRBD2	TGTGCCAGCAGCACTAGCGGCTCCTACGAGCAGTACTTC	CASSTSGSYEQYF
TRBV27	TRBJ1-2	-	TRBD1	TGTGCCAGCAGTTTATCGGGGGTGACAGGGGGCCCATCTTTCTATGGCTACACCTTC	CASSLSGVTGGPSFYGYTF
TRBV2	TRBJ2-2	few	-	TGTGCCAGCAGGTACAGGTTGGCCGGGGAGCTGTTTTTT	CASRYRLAGELFF
TRBV27	TRBJ2-7	-	TRBD1	TGTGCCAGCAGCGACCGGGACAGGGGGTACGAGCAGTACTTC	CASSDRDRGYEQYF
TRBV18	TRBJ2-3	-	TRBD2	TGTGCCAGCTCACGACGGGAGGGCCGGGGAGATACGCAGTATTTT	CASSRREGRGDTQYF
TRBV29-1	TRBJ1-1	-	-	TGCAGCGTCGCCCGAGATATCGGGGTGGGAGCTTTCTTT	CSVARDIGVGAFF
TRBV5-5	TRBJ1-1	-	-	TGTGCCAGCAGCGACCCAAAGACAATGGGCACTGAAGCTTTCTTT	CASSDPKTMGTEAFF
TRBV14	TRBJ1-1	-	-	TGTGCCAGCAGCCTATGGGGACTTTCGAACACTGAAGCTTTCTTT	CASSLWGLSNTEAFF
TRBV7-9	TRBJ2-7	-	TRBD2	TGTGCCAGCAGCTTCGTGCTAGCGGGAGTCTACGAGCAGTACTTC	CASSFVLAGVYEQYF
TRBV7-2	TRBJ1-2	-	TRBD1	TGTGCCAGCAGCTTAGGATCCGGGACAGGGGAAGGCTACACCTTC	CASSLGSGTGEGYTF
TRBV5-1	TRBJ2-3	-	TRBD1	TGCGCCAGCAGCCCAACCGCGGGACAGGCAACAGATACGCAGTATTTT	CASSPTAGQATDTQYF
TRBV29-1	TRBJ1-3	-	TRBD1	TGCAGCGTTCAAATAGGGGGCGGCTGGGTTGGAAACACCATATATTTT	CSVQIGGGWVGNTIYF
TRBV4-2	TRBJ2-7	few	-	TGTGCCAGCAGCTTGGGGGCAGACAGCTCCTACGAGCAGTACTTC	CASSLGADSSYEQYF
TRBV7-9	TRBJ2-2	-	-	TGTGCCAGCAGCTTAGCGCGAGCCCTTGATACCGGGGAGCTGTTTTTT	CASSLARALDTGELFF
TRBV6-6	TRBJ2-1	-	-	TGTGCCAGCAGGGAAGGGGGCAATGAGCAGTTCTTC	CASREGGNEQFF
TRBV4-3	TRBJ2-7	-	TRBD1	TGCGCCAGCAGCCAGAGGACAGGGGGTGGCTACGAGCAGTACTTC	CASSQRTGGGYEQYF